This T cell receptor beta chain appears in the sequencing data of a study of cytomegalovirus exposure and HLA in healthy donors. On the study more broadly: From donors who were HLA-typed, an early data release held 75 million to 85 million unique TCRs.

A multiplex PCR was run with 60 Vbeta primers and 13 Jbeta primers. Sequenced by immunoSEQ multiplex PCR; TCRdb stores in-frame clones only, minus some. Of around 61,000 clones in the sample, around 92% were seen once. Germline values: CDR1 GTSNPN, CDR2 SVGIG (reference sequence). The CDR3 totals 14 residues. Trimming cost V 0 bases and J 4 bases, with 10 bases left between them. To note about this clone: Its antigen remains unidentified.

Findings and caveats of the study: In an earlier analysis, about 87% or about 30%: the productive usage of most TCR beta V segments. Presence/absence analyses rested on an assumption that sequencing depth was roughly uniform across donors.

Source material: PBMCs. The sequence derives from a man aged 30-40 years in good health and CMV-seropositive. This chain uses TRBV30 with TRBJ2-1, with D possibly being TRBD2 (5 bases). Here the CDR3 reads CAWSVLSGYNEQFF. The CDR3 DNA reads as TGTGCCTGGAGTGTATTAAGCGGTTACAATGAGCAGTTCTTC. Based on the CDR3 plus reference TRBV30 and TRBJ2-1, the full variable domain is SQTIHQWPATLVQPVGSPLSLECTVEGTSNPNLYWYRQAAGRGLQLLFYSVGIGQISSEVPQNLSASRPQDRQFILSSKKLLLSDSGFYLCAWSVLSGYNEQFFGPGTRLTVL.